These T cell receptor beta chains were read from a single sample in a study of response to subunit inactivated influenza vaccine. TCRdb ran MiXCR on the RT-PCR reads and lists one entry per CDR3 protein. This sample has approximately 700,000 distinct CDR3 sequences, with about 15% found just once. This specimen consisted of PBMCs from blood, obtained 14 to 15 days before vaccination. These receptors were taken from a man in his fifties who received an inactivated influenza vaccine. CDR3s include the opening cysteine and the closing phenylalanine or tryptophan. D genes are given only for firm matches. Expanded clones are given a class, and other clones once, few, many or no size at all.

- TRBJ2-5 TRBV9 - CASSVRGPGETQYF TGTGCCAGCAGCGTACGGGGCCCGGGGGAGACCCAGTACTTC
- TRBJ2-3 TRBV12-3/TRBV12-4 many CASRDGSTDTQYF TGTGCCAGCAGAGATGGGAGCACAGATACGCAGTATTTT
- TRBJ1-1 TRBV9 - CASSVEDSGHTEAFF TGTGCCAGCAGCGTAGAAGACAGTGGCCACACTGAAGCTTTCTTT
TRBD2 TRBJ2-1 TRBV5-1 - CASSLNLAGGNEQFF TGCGCCAGCAGCTTGAATTTAGCGGGGGGCAATGAGCAGTTCTTC
- TRBJ2-1 TRBV9 - CASSVSGDSSYNEQFF TGTGCCAGCAGCGTCAGCGGGGACAGCTCCTACAATGAGCAGTTCTTC
- TRBJ2-7 TRBV12-3/TRBV12-4 few CASSLIRGSEQYF TGTGCCAGCAGTTTAATCAGGGGATCCGAGCAGTACTTC
- TRBJ1-5 TRBV20-1 - CSARDQGWSNQPQHF TGCAGTGCTAGAGATCAGGGATGGAGCAATCAGCCCCAGCATTTT
- TRBJ2-5 TRBV12-3/TRBV12-4 - CASSFPGSQETQYF TGTGCCAGCAGTTTTCCAGGATCCCAAGAGACCCAGTACTTC
TRBD2 TRBJ2-1 TRBV11-2 many CASSFRLAGAYSYNEQFF TGTGCCAGCAGCTTCCGACTAGCGGGGGCCTACTCCTACAATGAGCAGTTCTTC
TRBD2 TRBJ2-1 TRBV27 many CASSTGTSGAYNEQFF TGTGCCAGCAGCACTGGGACTAGCGGGGCCTACAATGAGCAGTTCTTC
- TRBJ1-6 TRBV27 once CASSLEMAGKRSPLHF TGTGCCAGCAGTTTAGAGATGGCAGGGAAGAGATCACCCCTCCACTTT
TRBD1 TRBJ1-5 TRBV20-1 - CSARRGTGGAGNQPQHF TGCAGCGCTAGAAGGGGGACAGGGGGCGCTGGCAATCAGCCCCAGCATTTT
TRBD1 TRBJ2-2 TRBV5-1 few CASSGTGTGGRTGELFF TGCGCCAGCAGCGGCACCGGGACAGGGGGCCGGACCGGGGAGCTGTTTTTT
- TRBJ2-1 TRBV9 - CASSVDASVDNEQFF TGTGCCAGCAGCGTAGACGCTAGCGTAGACAATGAGCAGTTCTTC
- TRBJ1-6 TRBV12-3/TRBV12-4 - CASTVGNSPLHF TGTGCCAGCACCGTGGGGAATTCACCCCTCCACTTT
- TRBJ2-4 TRBV29-1 - CSAAGQAKNIQYF TGCAGCGCCGCGGGACAGGCCAAAAACATTCAGTACTTC
TRBD1 TRBJ1-1 TRBV10-3 - CAISEGTGGRTEAFF TGTGCCATCAGTGAGGGGACAGGTGGAAGGACTGAAGCTTTCTTT
- TRBJ2-5 TRBV20-1 few CSAVRGGTQETQYF TGCAGTGCCGTCAGGGGGGGAACACAAGAGACCCAGTACTTC
TRBD1 TRBJ2-2 TRBV5-1 - CASSKDRGRAILQGGTGELFF TGCGCCAGCAGCAAGGACAGGGGGCGCGCGATCCTCCAAGGTGGTACCGGGGAGCTGTTTTTT
TRBD1 TRBJ2-1 TRBV29-1 - CSVRQGRLSYNEQFF TGCAGCGTACGACAGGGGAGGCTGTCCTACAATGAGCAGTTCTTC
- TRBJ2-1 TRBV20-1 - CSANLATANNEQFF TGCAGTGCTAATCTGGCGACAGCTAACAATGAGCAGTTCTTC
- TRBJ1-5 TRBV6-5 many CASSYGGGPQHF TGTGCCAGCAGTTATGGAGGGGGGCCCCAGCATTTT
- TRBJ2-5 TRBV12-3/TRBV12-4 - CASTRGSGVRETQYF TGTGCCAGTACACGGGGATCGGGGGTCCGGGAGACCCAGTACTTC
- TRBJ1-1 TRBV6-1 - CASSKRQMNTEAFF TGTGCCAGCAGTAAAAGACAGATGAACACTGAAGCTTTCTTT
TRBD1 TRBJ2-7 TRBV7-2 few CASSLDRGREQYF TGTGCCAGCAGCCTGGACAGGGGGCGCGAGCAGTACTTC
TRBD1 TRBJ2-7 TRBV10-3 - CAITRDRGRYEQYF TGTGCCATCACCCGGGACAGGGGTAGATACGAGCAGTACTTC
- TRBJ2-2 TRBV9 many CASSVGVTPVNGGELFF TGTGCCAGCAGCGTAGGTGTGACTCCCGTTAATGGCGGGGAGCTGTTTTTT
- TRBJ1-1 TRBV6-2/TRBV6-3 - CASNFHGGTNTEAFF TGTGCCAGCAATTTTCATGGGGGAACGAACACTGAAGCTTTCTTT
- TRBJ2-1 TRBV15 few CATRHSNNEQFF TGTGCCACCCGACATAGCAACAATGAGCAGTTCTTC
- TRBJ1-4 TRBV5-1 few CASSKQAATNEKLFF TGCGCCAGCAGCAAACAGGCAGCAACTAATGAAAAACTGTTTTTT
TRBD2 TRBJ2-1 TRBV20-1 few CSARDPSGGAFVEQFF TGCAGTGCTAGAGATCCCAGCGGGGGGGCCTTCGTTGAGCAGTTCTTC
TRBD1 TRBJ2-4 TRBV12-3/TRBV12-4 many CASSRQGIRNIQYF TGTGCCAGCAGTAGACAGGGAATAAGAAACATTCAGTACTTC
TRBD1 TRBJ1-2 TRBV6-5 few CASSYSRDRVYGYTF TGTGCCAGCAGTTACTCCCGGGACAGGGTCTATGGCTACACCTTC
- TRBJ2-7 TRBV28 few CASSLLGSSSYEQYF TGTGCCAGCAGTTTATTGGGTAGTTCCTCCTACGAGCAGTACTTC
- TRBJ2-5 TRBV6-5 - CASSSLSTSNGETQYF TGTGCCAGCAGTTCCCTGTCGACTAGTAACGGAGAGACCCAGTACTTC
TRBD1 TRBJ2-3 TRBV6-2/TRBV6-3 - CASNFRDRRVDTQYF TGTGCCAGCAATTTCCGGGACAGGAGGGTTGATACGCAGTATTTT
TRBD1 TRBJ2-3 TRBV2 - CASSEGQGAVYTQYF TGTGCCAGCAGTGAGGGCCAGGGGGCTGTGTATACGCAGTATTTT
TRBD1 TRBJ1-1 TRBV11-1 few CASSLLTFRTGENTEAFF TGTGCCAGCAGCTTGCTGACTTTTCGGACAGGGGAGAACACTGAAGCTTTCTTT
- TRBJ2-2 TRBV5-1 - CASSLGFRRTNTGELFF TGCGCCAGCAGCTTGGGTTTTCGACGGACAAACACCGGGGAGCTGTTTTTT
TRBD2 TRBJ2-3 TRBV29-1 - CSVATSGATDTQYF TGCAGCGTCGCGACTAGCGGGGCCACAGATACGCAGTATTTT
TRBD1 TRBJ2-7 TRBV5-1 many CASSIQGLSYEQYF TGCGCCAGCAGCATACAGGGGTTATCCTACGAGCAGTACTTC
- TRBJ1-1 TRBV10-1 few CASKEEMNTEAFF TGCGCCAGCAAGGAGGAAATGAACACTGAAGCTTTCTTT
- TRBJ2-3 TRBV7-2 few CASSLHPPLNTQYF TGTGCCAGCAGCTTACACCCCCCGCTAAATACGCAGTATTTT
TRBD2 TRBJ2-5 TRBV4-2 few CASSQGTSGGTETQYF TGTGCCAGCAGCCAAGGGACTAGCGGGGGAACGGAGACCCAGTACTTC
- TRBJ2-7 TRBV4-2 few CASSQDHDILYEQYF TGTGCCAGCAGCCAAGATCACGATATTTTATACGAGCAGTACTTC
TRBD2 TRBJ2-1 TRBV4-1 - CASSQGDGGGARNEQFF TGCGCCAGCAGCCAAGGTGATGGCGGGGGGGCGCGGAATGAGCAGTTCTTC
- TRBJ2-3 TRBV29-1 few CSVEPGPDTQYF TGCAGCGTTGAACCTGGTCCAGATACGCAGTATTTT
TRBD1 TRBJ2-7 TRBV7-8 few CASSSRTGAISYEQYF TGTGCCAGCAGCTCCAGGACAGGGGCGATCTCCTACGAGCAGTACTTC
TRBD1 TRBJ2-3 TRBV7-8 - CASSSEQGALVDTQYF TGTGCCAGCAGCTCAGAACAGGGGGCTTTGGTAGATACGCAGTATTTT
TRBD1 TRBJ2-2 TRBV10-3 many CAIRRQGARNTGELFF TGTGCCATCAGACGACAGGGGGCCAGGAACACCGGGGAGCTGTTTTTT